These 31 T cell receptor beta chains were sequenced from one sample in a study of T cell repertoires in cytomegalovirus infection. TCRdb reprocessed the reads with MiXCR, giving one entry per CDR3 protein. The sample lists some 680,000 distinct CDR3 sequences, 35% occurring once. The sequencing sample was made of PBMCs. The receptors originated from a human donor in good health (CMV status not recorded). Some clones in this sample may be carry-over from other donors' samples.

This clonotype was observed a handful of times. CDR3 sequence reads: CASSPRTGGRGEKLFF. In DNA form, the CDR3 reads TGTGCCAGCAGCCCCAGGACAGGGGGCCGGGGGGAAAAACTGTTTTTT. The gene calls are TRBV7-9 and TRBJ1-4; 11 nucleotides agree with TRBD1. The CDR3 has 16 residues. Per germline, CDR1 SEHNR and CDR2 FQNEAQ (reference sequence). V was pared by 5 bases and J by 8 bases, with 10 bases of the junction left unmatched.

The gene calls are TRBV6-7 and TRBJ2-2; D is possibly TRBD1 (5 bases). TRBV6-7 is placed among ORFs of uncertain function. The ends were cut back, 2 bases at V and 0 bases at J, with 10 bases in the middle. The CDR3 is made up of 16 amino acids. CDR3 sequence reads: CASSYVQGTNTGELFF. DNA of the CDR3: TGTGCCAGCAGTTACGTGCAGGGTACGAACACCGGGGAGCTGTTTTTT.

This clonotype came up a few times. CDR3 sequence: CASSGTDPLLPQHF. DNA for the CDR3: TGTGCCAGCAGTGGGACAGACCCACTATTGCCCCAGCATTTT. The chain recombines TRBV2 with TRBJ1-5; maybe TRBD1 (6 bases). The CDR3 runs 14 residues. Trimming removed 4 bases from V and 9 bases from J, with 16 bases in between. In germline, CDR1 is SNHLY, CDR2 FYNNEI.

At least ten counts were recorded for this clonotype. This rearrangement joins TRBV7-2 to TRBJ2-5; 9 bases agree with TRBD2. Per the germline V gene, CDR1 is SGHTA and CDR2 is FQGNSA. This CDR3 has 16 residues. Trimming removed 2 bases from V and 1 base from J; junction bases left unmatched: 5. The CDR3 protein is CASSLRLTSGQETQYF. Here the CDR3 DNA reads TGTGCCAGCAGCTTACGTCTGACTAGCGGCCAAGAGACCCAGTACTTC.

The CDR3 spells CASSQQGDGYTF. The CDR3 bases are TGTGCCAGCAGTCAACAGGGGGATGGCTACACCTTC. V and J are TRBV25-1 and TRBJ1-2; 8 bases line up with TRBD1. Germline CDR1 MGHDK, CDR2 SYGVNS. Trimming at V came to 5 bases and at J to 6 bases, leaving 2 bases not matched to a gene. The CDR3 spans 12 residues.

This clonotype was counted many times. The CDR3 protein is CASSFYGGPSGANVLTF. The CDR3, as DNA: TGTGCCAGCAGCTTCTACGGGGGCCCCTCTGGGGCCAACGTCCTGACTTTC. This chain uses TRBV7-3 with TRBJ2-6, with D possibly called TRBD1 or TRBD2 (6 bases each). Per germline, CDR1 SGHTA and CDR2 FQGTGA. The V gene lost 3 bases and the J gene lost 0 bases, with 12 bases spanning the gap. The CDR3 sequence is 17 residues long.

This clonotype has a count of ten or more. The chain employs TRBV7-2 and TRBJ1-1; maybe TRBD1 (5 bases). Trimming removed 5 bases from V and 5 bases from J, with 12 bases in between. CDR3 length: 13 residues. CDR1 is SGHTA and CDR2 is FQGNSA in the germline V gene. The CDR3 is CASSRRGGTEAFF. The CDR3 DNA is TGTGCCAGCAGCAGGCGTGGGGGTACTGAAGCTTTCTTT.

This clonotype was seen only once. One end of the junction is discordant with germline, which a read error may explain. V gene TRBV11-2 combines with J gene TRBJ2-2; perhaps D is TRBD1 or TRBD2 (5 bases each). The CDR3 spans 15 residues. In germline, CDR1 is SGHAT, CDR2 FQNNGV. The CDR3 protein is CASSLTRAGTGELFF. The CDR3 DNA reads as TGTGCCAGCAGCTTAACTCGGGCAGGGACCGGGGAGCTTTTTTTT. The full variable domain, rest sourced from reference TRBV11-2 and TRBJ2-2, is EAGVAQSPRYKIIEKRQSVAFWCNPISGHATLYWYQQILGQGPKLLIQFQNNGVVDDSQLPKDRFSAERLKGVDSTLKIQPAKLEDSAVYLCASSLTRAGTGELFFGEGSRLTVL.

This clonotype has more than one count but fewer than ten. The V gene is TRBV6-1, the J gene TRBJ1-2; 7 bases line up with TRBD1. Germline V gene data show CDR1 as MNHNS and CDR2 as SASEGT. The CDR3 spans 13 residues. J was trimmed by 8 bases and V by 11 bases; bases with no gene match: 14. CDR3 amino acids: CASSVRGKEGYTF. The CDR3 nucleotides read TGTGCCTCATCAGTCAGGGGGAAGGAAGGCTACACCTTC.

The V gene is TRBV27, the J gene TRBJ1-1; unclear D gene. Germline lookup yields CDR1 MNHEY and CDR2 SMNVEV (reference sequence). V shed 3 bases and J shed 0 bases, with 14 bases lying between them. The CDR3 length is 16 residues. The CDR3 loop reads CASSFHAGDMNTEAFF. The CDR3 coding sequence is TGTGCCAGCAGTTTCCACGCGGGTGATATGAACACTGAAGCTTTCTTT.

The genes are TRBV27 and TRBJ2-5; unclear D gene. The length of the CDR3 is 15 residues. Between the trimmed V and J ends, which lost 4 bases and 5 bases, there was a span of 17 bases. Germline-derived CDR1 and CDR2 are MNHEY and SMNVEV (reference sequence). As DNA, the CDR3 is TGTGCCAGCAGTTATGGGTTACGTACCGTGGAGACCCAGTACTTC. It yields the protein CASSYGLRTVETQYF.

The rearrangement joins TRBV6-2 or TRBV6-3 to TRBJ2-3; D is uncertain. CDR1 is MNHEY, CDR2 SVGEGT, per germline. Trimming took off 2 bases at V and 0 bases at J, with 9 bases between the two ends. There are 15 residues in the CDR3. The CDR3 coding sequence is TGTGCCAGCAGTTACGGGCCTGCTAGCACAGATACGCAGTATTTT. This sequence encodes CASSYGPASTDTQYF.

The genes are TRBV6-1 and TRBJ1-5, with TRBD1 as a possible D gene (5 bases). V gave up 3 bases and J gave up 7 bases, with 16 bases separating them. This CDR3 has 15 residues. Per germline, CDR1 MNHNS and CDR2 SASEGT. CDR3 protein: CASSDQPVSGQPQHF. The CDR3 DNA sequence: TGTGCCAGCAGTGATCAACCAGTCTCAGGGCAGCCCCAGCATTTT.

The V and J genes are TRBV2 and TRBJ2-3, with 9 bases fitting TRBD1. Germline V gives CDR1 SNHLY, CDR2 FYNNEI. V lost 4 bases and J lost 4; bases outside the gene matches: 6. This CDR3 is built from 15 residues. For the CDR3, the DNA is TGTGCCAGCAGTGCCGGGACAGGGAGGGCAGATACGCAGTATTTT. Protein sequence: CASSAGTGRADTQYF.

The chain employs TRBV5-8 and TRBJ2-5; no definite D call. Trimming removed 4 bases at V and 4 bases at J, with 23 bases between. There are 17 residues in the CDR3. Germline CDR1 reads SGHTS; CDR2 reads YDEGEE. For the CDR3, the DNA is TGTGCCAGCAGCCTAGAACCCGGGCCCCTATTGAGAGAGACCCAGTACTTC. Translating gives CASSLEPGPLLRETQYF.

This clonotype turned up a few times. The chain combines TRBV5-1 with TRBJ2-4; D perhaps matches TRBD1 (5 bases). The CDR3 length is 15 residues. Germline CDR1 and CDR2: SGHRS and YFSETQ. The V gene lost 0 bases and the J gene lost 0 bases, with 7 bases spanning the gap. The CDR3 loop is CASSLAGIAKNIQYF. The CDR3 nucleotides are TGCGCCAGCAGCTTGGCAGGGATAGCCAAAAACATTCAGTACTTC.

The chain couples TRBV3-1 to TRBJ2-1; D remains ambiguous. CDR1 LGHDT and CDR2 YNNKEL come from the germline V gene (reference sequence). The CDR3 length is 17 residues. V was pared by 4 bases and J by 3 bases, with 19 bases between. The CDR3 bases are TGTGCCAGCAGCCCCATTTTAGGCCTCAGGCTCTACAATGAGCAGTTCTTC. This codes for CASSPILGLRLYNEQFF.

The chain uses TRBV7-8 and TRBJ2-7; D might be TRBD1 (6 bases). CDR1 SGHVS and CDR2 FQNEAQ come from the germline V gene. This CDR3 has 15 amino acids. Deletions cut 2 bases from V and 5 bases from J, with 16 bases between. The CDR3: CASSLTGDTTHEQYF. Written as DNA, the CDR3 is TGTGCCAGCAGCTTAACTGGGGACACCACCCACGAGCAGTACTTC.

This clonotype was seen a handful of times. This chain joins TRBV6-1 and TRBJ1-1; D is ambiguous. V shed 5 bases and J shed 6 bases, with 13 bases lying between them. Looked up from germline, CDR1 is MNHNS and CDR2 is SASEGT. The CDR3 spans 13 residues. The CDR3 loop reads CASSYTRLAEAFF. The CDR3 DNA reads TGTGCCAGCAGTTACACCAGGCTCGCTGAAGCTTTCTTT.

V and J are TRBV7-4 and TRBJ2-5; 9 bases are shared with TRBD2. Trimming took 3 bases from V and 4 from J; bases not matched to a gene: 15. The CDR3 extends over 18 amino acids. The germline V gene has CDR1 SGHVT and CDR2 SQSDAQ. The CDR3 coding sequence is TGTGCCAGCAGCTTCACCCCCACTAGCGGGCGGGTGCGAGAGACCCAGTACTTC. Translating gives CASSFTPTSGRVRETQYF.

In its sample, this clonotype was seen many times. The rearrangement uses TRBV27 and TRBJ2-1; TRBD1 matches at 8 bases. The CDR3 totals 17 residues. After removal of 5 bases from V and 0 bases from J, the junction contained 9 bases not matched to a gene. CDR1 MNHEY and CDR2 SMNVEV come from the germline V gene (reference sequence). CDR3: CASSTYDRGSSYNEQFF. The CDR3 DNA reads TGTGCCAGCAGTACCTACGACAGGGGTAGCTCCTACAATGAGCAGTTCTTC.

The genes are TRBV28 and TRBJ2-6; no reliable D call. Germline V lookup: CDR1 MDHEN, CDR2 SYDVKM. With 5 bases removed from V and 2 bases from J, the gap between germline ends came to 13 bases. The CDR3 runs 16 residues. The CDR3 DNA reads TGTGCCAGCAGTACCGGGTTCCGGGCTGGGGCCAACGTCCTGACTTTC. Its translation is CASSTGFRAGANVLTF.

This clonotype was counted many times. The chain recombines TRBV12-3 or TRBV12-4 with TRBJ2-1; possibly TRBD2 for D (6 bases). The CDR3 length is 15 residues. Trimming took 3 bases from V and 9 from J, leaving 18 bases between them. The CDR3 DNA reads as TGTGCCAGCAGTTTTCGGGAGCAGGGAGGTATTGAGCAGTTCTTC. This translates into CASSFREQGGIEQFF.

Points on this clonotype: The junction does not match germline at one end; this may be a read error. This chain joins TRBV5-3 and TRBJ2-5; 10 nucleotides match TRBD1. TRBV5-3 is sorted into the ORF group, with uncertain function. The CDR3 is 19 residues long. CDR3 loop: CASSSDRDRGPSVQETQYF. The CDR3 DNA follows: TGTGCCAGCAGCTCAGACCGGGACAGGGGTCCAAGTGTACAAGAGACCCAGTACTTC.

The CDR3 region has the DNA TGTGCCAGCACCTCCGGAGGGGGCCACGAGCAGTACTTC. Its protein is CASTSGGGHEQYF. J is TRBJ2-7 and V is TRBV6-1; D perhaps matches TRBD1 (7 bases). The V end was cut by 7 bases, the J end by 5 bases, with 15 bases between. The germline V gene encodes CDR1 MNHNS and CDR2 SASEGT. This CDR3 contains 13 residues.

The chain recombines TRBV12-3 or TRBV12-4 with TRBJ1-2, with a tentative D call TRBD1 (5 bases). The CDR3 covers 13 residues. V lost 7 bases, J lost 4 bases, and 13 bases lay in between. The CDR3 region is CASKDSNGYGYTF. The CDR3 region has the DNA TGTGCCAGCAAAGACAGCAACGGCTATGGCTACACCTTC.

This clonotype was counted a single time. This CDR3 is missing its conserved last phenylalanine or tryptophan, likely due to a read error. The chain employs TRBV12-3 or TRBV12-4 and TRBJ2-7; D is ambiguous. The CDR3 extends over 11 amino acids. The CDR3 DNA sequence: TGTGACAGCAGTTTGACGGGCGAGCAGTACTGC. Translated, it gives CDSSLTGEQYC.

This clonotype was observed at least ten times. The rearrangement uses TRBV7-2 and TRBJ2-1, with D perhaps TRBD1 (5 bases). Trimming took off 2 bases at V and 5 bases at J, with 22 bases between the two ends. Germline V gives CDR1 SGHTA, CDR2 FQGNSA. CDR3 length equals 18 residues. This CDR3 reads CASSLTGTDTSTHNEQFF. Written as DNA, the CDR3 is TGTGCCAGCAGCTTAACAGGAACAGACACCAGCACACACAATGAGCAGTTCTTC.

There are a few counts of this clonotype. The chain couples TRBV19 to TRBJ2-2, with D perhaps matching TRBD1 (6 bases). Germline CDR1 is LNHDA and CDR2 is SQIVND (reference sequence). The CDR3 loop spans 13 amino acids. With 3 bases removed from V and 7 bases from J, the gap between germline ends came to 9 bases. In DNA form, the CDR3 reads TGTGCCAGTAGTATGGGGGCGGGCGGGGAGCTGTTTTTT. Its translation: CASSMGAGGELFF.

This chain joins TRBV20-1 and TRBJ2-6; D may be TRBD2 (6 bases). The V gene's germline CDR1 is DFQATT and CDR2 SNEGSKA (reference sequence). The ends were cut back, 4 bases at V and 0 bases at J, with 22 bases in the middle. CDR3 length: 19 amino acids. For the CDR3, the DNA is TGCAGTGCTACCGGACCTTCGAGGAGGGGACGCTCTGGGGCCAACGTCCTGACTTTC. Residues: CSATGPSRRGRSGANVLTF.

On this clonotype: A junction end diverges from the germline sequence, so it may reflect a read error. The gene calls are TRBV6-2 or TRBV6-3 and TRBJ1-5; D gene ambiguous. Per germline, CDR1 MNHEY and CDR2 SVGEGT. The CDR3 is 14 residues long. CDR3 DNA sequence: TGTTCCAGCAGTTACCGCACCAGCAATCATCCCCAGCATTTT. Translated: CSSSYRTSNHPQHF.